This is a list of T cell receptor beta chains from one sample in a study of technical replicates of blood from a handful of donors. Here immunoSEQ multiplex PCR was the method, and the copy in TCRdb shows in-frame clones only, minus some. Here the sample spans 80,000 to 90,000 clones, over 90% being singletons. What was sequenced was T cells isolated from PBMCs. These receptors all come from a human donor in good health. Both conserved end residues are part of each CDR3. D genes are given only for firm matches.

J,V,D,CDR3
TRBJ2-2,TRBV5-1,TRBD1,CASSLDRGLGGGELFF
TRBJ2-7,TRBV7-8,NA,CASSLANSGTHYEQYF
TRBJ1-1,TRBV7-2,NA,CASSHQEGYTEAFF
TRBJ2-1,TRBV5-5,NA,CASSPAGVRPNEQFF
TRBJ1-1,TRBV5-6,TRBD1,CASSTGQVGIAEAFF
TRBJ2-4,TRBV7-2,TRBD2,CASSLGLALLNIQYF
TRBJ2-7,TRBV28,NA,CASSLSHPSRAYEQYF
TRBJ1-3,TRBV9,NA,CASSTSQGSGNTIYF
TRBJ1-2,TRBV9,NA,CASSAESDGYTF
TRBJ1-2,TRBV10-3,NA,CAITSVRARYTF
TRBJ2-1,TRBV5-1,TRBD1,CASSSRDRGHNEQFF
TRBJ1-1,TRBV7-9,TRBD1,CASSSSPGTGGRTEAFF
TRBJ1-1,TRBV9,TRBD1,CASSPTGVAEAFF
TRBJ2-1,TRBV27,NA,CASSITGFQSYNEQFF
TRBJ1-1,TRBV7-8,NA,CASTPGHQNTEAFF
TRBJ2-5,TRBV2,TRBD2,CASPPAGGGETQYF
TRBJ2-1,TRBV12-5,TRBD2,CASGLVLGGGASEQFF
TRBJ1-3,TRBV9,TRBD1,CASSVSGQGGNTIYF
TRBJ1-1,TRBV28,NA,CASSLWEQGRGAFF
TRBJ1-3,TRBV19,TRBD1,CASSDRVYSGNTIYF
TRBJ2-7,TRBV5-4,NA,CASSYELKRGEQYF
TRBJ2-7,TRBV13,NA,CASSFVRTNEQYF
TRBJ1-5,TRBV19,NA,CASRGEGNQPQHF
TRBJ2-7,TRBV2,TRBD2,CASREPGLAGREQYF
TRBJ2-3,TRBV4-1,NA,CASSQGRAADTQYF
TRBJ2-1,TRBV4-1,NA,CASSQVRLTRSYNEQFF
TRBJ2-5,TRBV2,NA,CASKSQGETQYF
TRBJ2-2,TRBV6-5,NA,CASTQMTGVTGELFF
TRBJ1-1,TRBV7-6,NA,CASSSQSGGEAEAFF
TRBJ1-1,TRBV28,NA,CASSLTGGAEAFF
TRBJ1-1,TRBV6-4,TRBD1,CASSDLQGQGRTFF
TRBJ2-1,TRBV15,TRBD1,CATSDRTGGIGEQFF
TRBJ1-2,TRBV27,NA,CASEASYGYTF
TRBJ1-2,TRBV5-6,TRBD1,CASTSDITGGNYGYTF
TRBJ2-1,TRBV28,TRBD2,CASSSAVAGGSYNEQFF
TRBJ2-7,TRBV6-5,TRBD2,CASSRGTSGYYEQYF
TRBJ2-2,TRBV10-1,NA,CASSGSNGGELFF
TRBJ2-7,TRBV5-6,NA,CASSFSLGQLYEQYF
TRBJ2-5,TRBV9,NA,CASNPGGEGEETQYF